This entry describes one TCR beta chain. The PCR ran on 60 Vbeta and 13 Jbeta primers. The assay was immunoSEQ multiplex PCR, and TCRdb's table has in-frame clones only and misses some. This table holds tens of thousands of clones, about four fifths found once. Trimming took 5 bases from V and 5 from J, leaving 16 bases between them. CDR1 SGHNT and CDR2 YENEEA come from the germline V gene. This CDR3 comprises 15 residues. The sample originates from a study of cytomegalovirus exposure and HLA in healthy donors. This TCR derives from a woman in her 30s in good health and CMV-seronegative. The J gene is TRBJ2-1, the V gene TRBV11-3; no reliable D call. Source material: PBMCs. CDR3 DNA: TGTGCCAGCAGCCTGGGCCCCTACGACAACAATGAGCAGTTCTTC. It is translated as CASSLGPYDNNEQFF.